The clone carrying this TCR beta chain was seen only once. Antigen unknown. The sample is drawn from a study of shared clonotypes between healthy human individuals. An assay was performed, and its level was deep. Data came from immunoSEQ multiplex PCR; TCRdb stores just in-frame clones and leaves some out. The sample has some 2.4 million clones; 80% to 95% are singletons. This CDR3 comprises 13 residues. Germline V gene data show CDR1 as SGHTS and CDR2 as YDEGEE. V lost 0 bases and J lost 5, with 8 bases in between. Overall study findings and caveats: Only blood was sampled, and tissue TCR repertoires likely differ from blood ones.

This chain connects TRBV5-8 to TRBJ1-1; D call uncertain. Sequencing used naive CD4+ T cells from PBMCs. Specified subset: CD45RA+ positively selected. The sequence derives from a man aged 18 to 30 in good health. Some clones in this sample may be carry-over from other donors' samples. CDR3 region: CASSLVWRTEAFF. The DNA for the CDR3 is TGTGCCAGCAGCTTGGTTTGGCGTACTGAAGCTTTCTTT.